This T cell receptor beta chain comes out of a study of blood T cell repertoires in COVID-19. Study overall: The United States, Italy and Spain provided the acute and convalescent COVID-19 samples. T cells, B-cell-depleted T cells, or PBMCs supplied cDNA or gDNA.

In the study's own analysis: From reference gene primer amplification, estimates of nucleated cell counts were derived. Repertoires were generated with immunoSEQ multiplex PCR, while TCRdb's copy carries only in-frame clones and drops some. The V and J calls and clone size come from that table; D and trimming were worked out from the DNA. In the table there are about 150,000 clones, roughly 91% of which are singletons. Patients in Seattle were enrolled during active infection, then followed longitudinally. The sequenced sample consisted of peripheral blood. This TCR derives from a man between 18 and 29 years old with COVID-19, enrolled during active disease.

CDR3 sequence: CASSADRGRSTDTQYF. CDR3 sequence (DNA): TGTGCCAGCAGCGCCGACAGGGGCAGGAGCACAGATACGCAGTATTTT. The chain recombines TRBV9 with TRBJ2-3; TRBD1 agrees at 8 bases. V was pared by 3 bases and J by 0 bases, with 6 bases of the junction left unmatched. There are 16 residues in the CDR3. Per germline, CDR1 SGDLS and CDR2 YYNGEE.